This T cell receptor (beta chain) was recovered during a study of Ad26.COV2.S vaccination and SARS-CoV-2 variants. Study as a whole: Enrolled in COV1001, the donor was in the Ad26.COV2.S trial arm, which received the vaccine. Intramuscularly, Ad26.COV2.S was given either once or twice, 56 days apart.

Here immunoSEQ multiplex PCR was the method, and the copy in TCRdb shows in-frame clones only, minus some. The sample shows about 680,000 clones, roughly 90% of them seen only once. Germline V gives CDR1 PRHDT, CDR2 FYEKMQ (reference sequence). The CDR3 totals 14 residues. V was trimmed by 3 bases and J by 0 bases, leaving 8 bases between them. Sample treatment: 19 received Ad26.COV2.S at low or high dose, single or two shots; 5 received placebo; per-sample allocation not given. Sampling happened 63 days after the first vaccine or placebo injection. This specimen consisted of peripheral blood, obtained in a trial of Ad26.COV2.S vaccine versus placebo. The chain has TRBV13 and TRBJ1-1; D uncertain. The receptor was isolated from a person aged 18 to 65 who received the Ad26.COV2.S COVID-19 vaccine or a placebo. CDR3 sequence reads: CASSFGRMNTEAFF. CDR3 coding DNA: TGTGCCAGCAGCTTTGGCAGGATGAACACTGAAGCTTTCTTT. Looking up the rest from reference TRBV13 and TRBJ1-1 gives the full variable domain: AAGVIQSPRHLIKEKRETATLKCYPIPRHDTVYWYQQGPGQDPQFLISFYEKMQSDKGSIPDRFSAQQFSDYHSELNMSSLELGDSALYFCASSFGRMNTEAFFGQGTRLTVV.